Sequencing of this T cell receptor beta chain was carried out in a study of blood T cell repertoires in COVID-19. Turning to the study itself: The United States, Italy and Spain were the sources of the acute and convalescent COVID-19 samples. Nucleic acid was either cDNA or gDNA, and it came from T cells, B-cell-depleted T cells, or PBMCs.

This CDR3 region has 11 residues. Looked up from germline, CDR1 is GTSNPN and CDR2 is SVGIG (reference sequence). Trimming pared 2 bases from V and 13 bases from J, leaving 12 bases between. Methods used by the authors: Estimates of nucleated cell counts were drawn from the amplification of reference gene primers. Sequencing was performed with immunoSEQ multiplex PCR; in TCRdb, only in-frame clones are kept and a portion is missing. The DNA gave D and trimming, while V, J and clone size come from that table. This table holds under 300,000 clones, 89% found once. This chain connects TRBV30 to TRBJ2-1, with D uncertain. What was sequenced was peripheral blood. The origin of this receptor is a woman aged 40 to 50 who had recovered from COVID-19. The CDR3 coding sequence is TGTGCCTGGAGTTTTGAGAGCAAACAGTTCTTC. Its protein is CAWSFESKQFF.